The rows below give T cell receptor beta chains drawn from one sample of a study of T cell repertoires in cytomegalovirus infection. TCRdb passed the reads through MiXCR, listing each CDR3 protein once. The sample lists some 440,000 distinct CDR3 sequences, approximately 32% occurring once. The sequencing sample was made of PBMCs. These receptors were obtained from a human donor in good health (CMV status not recorded). Some clones in this sample may be carry-over from other donors' samples. Both conserved end residues are part of each CDR3. The order of the fields is CDR3 length, clone size, D gene, V gene, J gene, CDR3 protein, CDR3 DNA. D genes are given only for firm matches. Size is stated for part of the rows, as once, few or many counts, or as a class when the clone is expanded.

16	few	.	TRBV4-3	TRBJ2-7	CASSQVVSGPAYEQYF	TGCGCCAGCAGCCAAGTGGTCTCGGGGCCGGCCTACGAGCAGTACTTC
19	many	TRBD1	TRBV7-8	TRBJ1-6	CASSLTRRGTGASNSPLHF	TGTGCCAGCAGCTTAACCCGCAGGGGGACAGGGGCGAGTAATTCACCCCTCCACTTT
12	many	TRBD2	TRBV5-6	TRBJ2-1	CASSSGLPKQFF	TGTGCCAGCAGCTCGGGACTACCGAAGCAGTTCTTC
13	.	.	TRBV12-3/TRBV12-4	TRBJ1-1	CASSFLVNTEAFF	TGTGCCAGCAGTTTTCTTGTGAACACTGAAGCTTTCTTT
16	.	.	TRBV6-5	TRBJ1-5	CASSSSPAAGNQPQHF	TGTGCCAGCAGTTCTTCCCCTGCAGCGGGCAATCAGCCCCAGCATTTT
15	.	.	TRBV11-2	TRBJ1-2	CASSLDEVGYYGYTF	TGTGCCAGCAGCTTAGACGAAGTCGGGTACTATGGCTACACCTTC
18	.	.	TRBV11-2	TRBJ2-2	CASSLDPPGAAGTGELFF	TGTGCCAGCAGCTTAGACCCACCCGGGGCCGCTGGGACCGGGGAGCTGTTTTTT
14	many	.	TRBV7-2	TRBJ1-1	CASSRETGGAEAFF	TGTGCCAGCAGCCGAGAAACCGGTGGCGCTGAAGCTTTCTTT
17	.	TRBD1	TRBV20-1	TRBJ1-6	CSASANRGSSYNSPLHF	TGCAGTGCTAGTGCAAACAGGGGAAGCTCCTATAATTCACCCCTCCACTTT
16	once	.	TRBV4-1	TRBJ1-4	CASSQEAGTTNEKLFF	TGCGCCAGCAGCCAAGAAGCAGGGACAACTAATGAAAAACTGTTTTTT
16	few	TRBD1	TRBV7-3	TRBJ2-3	CASSLGDRVLTDTQYF	TGTGCCAGCAGCTTAGGGGACAGGGTTCTAACAGATACGCAGTATTTT
14	.	.	TRBV5-4	TRBJ1-6	CASSRDLGDSPLHF	TGTGCCAGCAGCAGGGATCTCGGGGATTCACCCCTCCACTTT
17	.	.	TRBV10-3	TRBJ2-5	CAISESIQLSRQETQYF	TGTGCCATCAGTGAGTCGATTCAGCTCAGCCGCCAGGAGACCCAGTACTTC
16	many	.	TRBV7-2	TRBJ2-3	CASSSGRGIRADTQYF	TGTGCCAGCAGCTCGGGACGAGGGATTAGAGCGGATACGCAGTATTTT
13	.	TRBD1	TRBV12-3/TRBV12-4	TRBJ1-2	CASSLQGDYGYTF	TGTGCCAGCAGTTTGCAGGGGGACTATGGCTACACCTTC
15	.	.	TRBV15	TRBJ1-5	CATSSGGEGYQPQHF	TGTGCCACCAGCTCCGGGGGAGAGGGGTATCAGCCCCAGCATTTT
15	once	.	TRBV6-6	TRBJ2-3	CASRGHYTSTDTQYF	TGTGCCAGCAGGGGACATTACACTAGCACAGATACGCAGTATTTT
14	.	.	TRBV14	TRBJ2-7	CASSPPGQSYEQYF	TGTGCCAGCAGCCCCCCGGGGCAGTCTTACGAGCAGTACTTC
16	.	.	TRBV9	TRBJ1-6	CASSAGATALPSPLHF	TGTGCCAGCAGCGCGGGGGCGACCGCTCTTCCGTCACCCCTCCACTTT
16	.	.	TRBV7-4	TRBJ2-3	CASSTLGAGEADTQYF	TGTGCCAGCAGCACCCTCGGAGCAGGGGAGGCAGATACGCAGTATTTT
16	.	TRBD1	TRBV7-2	TRBJ1-4	CASSLQGTGINEKLFF	TGTGCCAGCAGCTTACAGGGGACAGGGATTAATGAAAAACTGTTTTTT
15	.	TRBD1	TRBV19	TRBJ1-1	CASSQTGVPNTEAFF	TGTGCCAGTAGTCAAACAGGGGTCCCGAACACTGAAGCTTTCTTT
12	few	TRBD2	TRBV6-1	TRBJ2-7	CASSREGLEQYF	TGTGCCAGCAGCAGGGAGGGTCTCGAGCAGTACTTC
15	many	TRBD1	TRBV7-2	TRBJ1-4	CASSFQGATNEKLFF	TGTGCCAGCAGCTTTCAGGGGGCAACTAATGAAAAACTGTTTTTT
15	few	.	TRBV5-4	TRBJ2-2	CASSLERVDTGELFF	TGTGCCAGCAGCTTGGAAAGGGTAGACACCGGGGAGCTGTTTTTT
14	.	.	TRBV15	TRBJ2-5	CATSFSGTAETQYF	TGTGCCACCAGCTTTAGCGGGACAGCGGAAACCCAGTACTTC
16	.	.	TRBV11-2	TRBJ1-3	CASSLPPGLPRNTIYF	TGTGCCAGCAGCTTACCACCGGGGCTCCCAAGAAACACCATATATTTT
13	.	.	TRBV19	TRBJ1-1	CDSSVSPNTEAFF	TGTGACAGTAGTGTCAGTCCGAACACTGAAGCTTTCTTT
15	few	TRBD1	TRBV7-6	TRBJ2-7	CASSLSQGATNEQYF	TGTGCCAGCAGCTTATCCCAGGGGGCGACGAACGAGCAGTACTTC
14	.	.	TRBV19	TRBJ2-3	CASSIRAGTDTQYF	TGTGCCAGTAGTATACGGGCGGGCACAGATACGCAGTATTTT
15	many	.	TRBV7-2	TRBJ1-4	CASSLTLPTNEKLFF	TGTGCCAGCAGCTTAACCCTCCCGACTAATGAAAAACTGTTTTTT
15	many	TRBD2	TRBV6-2/TRBV6-3	TRBJ2-3	CASKTSGGATDTQYF	TGTGCCAGCAAAACTAGCGGGGGGGCCACAGATACGCAGTATTTT
13	.	TRBD1	TRBV6-1	TRBJ2-1	CASNGQARREQFF	TGTGCCAGCAACGGACAGGCCCGCCGGGAGCAGTTCTTC
17	few	TRBD1	TRBV6-5	TRBJ2-6	CASSPGTGASGANVLTF	TGTGCCAGCAGTCCCGGGACAGGAGCCTCTGGGGCCAACGTCCTGACTTTC
15	many	TRBD2	TRBV7-6	TRBJ2-1	CASSWTSGGFNEQFF	TGTGCCAGCAGCTGGACTAGCGGGGGATTTAATGAGCAGTTCTTC
16	few	TRBD2	TRBV5-5	TRBJ2-5	CASSAGGLAGQETQYF	TGTGCCAGCAGCGCGGGGGGACTAGCGGGCCAAGAGACCCAGTACTTC
13	.	.	TRBV11-3	TRBJ1-1	CASSSRVNTEAFF	TGTGCCAGCAGCTCCAGGGTTAACACTGAAGCTTTCTTT
12	few	.	TRBV19	TRBJ1-5	CASTDTLGPQHF	TGTGCCAGTACTGACACCCTTGGGCCCCAGCATTTT
14	few	.	TRBV11-2	TRBJ1-6	CASSRTPWDSPLHF	TGTGCCAGCAGCCGGACCCCCTGGGATTCACCCCTCCACTTT
13	.	.	TRBV27	TRBJ1-5	CASSPWIGQPQHF	TGTGCCAGCAGTCCCTGGATTGGGCAGCCCCAGCATTTT
16	.	.	TRBV4-1	TRBJ1-2	CASSQDHARGLDGYTF	TGCGCCAGCAGCCAAGATCACGCCAGGGGATTAGATGGCTACACCTTC
17	many	.	TRBV6-2/TRBV6-3	TRBJ1-1	CASSYSSGAGRNTEAFF	TGTGCCAGCAGTTACTCCTCAGGGGCAGGGCGGAACACTGAAGCTTTCTTT
15	few	.	TRBV6-5	TRBJ1-4	CASSYQGQHNEKLFF	TGTGCCAGCAGTTACCAAGGACAGCATAATGAAAAACTGTTTTTT
16	few	.	TRBV6-5	TRBJ1-1	CASSYDGPGPYTEAFF	TGTGCCAGCAGTTACGACGGTCCCGGGCCGTACACTGAAGCTTTCTTT
15	many	TRBD1	TRBV7-6	TRBJ1-3	CASSGGQPAGNTIYF	TGTGCCAGCAGCGGGGGACAGCCTGCGGGAAACACCATATATTTT
15	few	.	TRBV12-3/TRBV12-4	TRBJ1-6	CASSLGQVKNSPLHF	TGTGCCAGCAGTTTAGGGCAGGTCAAGAATTCACCCCTCCACTTT
13	.	TRBD1	TRBV24-1	TRBJ1-1	CATRGTGSTEAFF	TGTGCCACCAGGGGGACAGGGAGCACTGAAGCTTTCTTT
15	.	.	TRBV5-1	TRBJ2-2	CASTADTTNTGELFF	TGCGCCAGCACCGCAGACACAACGAACACCGGGGAGCTGTTTTTT
15	.	TRBD1	TRBV20-1	TRBJ1-1	CSARGGQGKYTEAFF	TGCAGTGCTAGGGGGGGACAGGGGAAGTACACTGAAGCTTTCTTT
13	.	.	TRBV20-1	TRBJ1-6	CSATLADNSPLHF	TGCAGTGCTACCCTTGCCGATAATTCACCCCTCCACTTT